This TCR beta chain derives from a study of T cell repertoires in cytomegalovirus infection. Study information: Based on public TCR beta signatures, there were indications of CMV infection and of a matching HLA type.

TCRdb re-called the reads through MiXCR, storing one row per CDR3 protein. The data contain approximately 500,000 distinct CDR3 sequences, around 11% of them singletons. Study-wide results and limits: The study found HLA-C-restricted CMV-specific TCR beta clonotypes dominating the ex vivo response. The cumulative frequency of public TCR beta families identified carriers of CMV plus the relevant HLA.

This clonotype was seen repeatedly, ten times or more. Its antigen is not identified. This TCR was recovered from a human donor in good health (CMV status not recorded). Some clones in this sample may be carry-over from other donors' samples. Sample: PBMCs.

The chain's CDR3 is CSVQGVNTEAFF. The CDR3 DNA sequence: TGCAGCGTTCAGGGAGTGAACACTGAAGCTTTCTTT. The chain employs TRBV29-1 and TRBJ1-1, with D possibly TRBD1 on 5 matching bases. V was pared by 5 bases and J by 0 bases, with 7 bases between. The CDR3 has 12 amino acids. Per the germline V gene, CDR1 is SQVTM and CDR2 is ANQGSEA.